Sequencing of this TCR beta chain was carried out in a study of T cell responses to AZD1222 COVID-19 vaccine. The germline gives CDR1 SGDLS, CDR2 YYNGEE. CDR3 length equals 13 residues. Unmatched junction bases numbered 4, after V lost 5 bases and J lost 3 bases. Assay: immunoSEQ multiplex PCR; the TCRdb copy retains only in-frame clones and omits some. Here the sample spans about 170,000 clones, roughly 85% being singletons. The TCR originated in an adult who received the AZD1222 COVID-19 vaccine. The chain carries TRBV9 and TRBJ1-1, with 7 bases that match TRBD1. The sample was peripheral blood, taken 28 days after the second AZD1222 dose. CDR3 region: CASRSDRDTEAFF. The DNA of the CDR3 is TGTGCCAGCAGGTCCGACAGGGACACTGAAGCTTTCTTT.